A single sample is the source of the 3 T cell receptor beta chains below, sequenced in a study of T cell clones after liver transplantation. Method: immunoSEQ multiplex PCR; TCRdb's copy keeps in-frame clones and lacks some. Of around 71,000 clones listed, 80% are singletons. This specimen was CD4+ T cells from blood, taken 12 months after liver transplant. The receptors shown here come from a human patient who received a liver transplant. Some T cells could come from the graft donor.

The rearrangement joins TRBV7-2 to TRBJ1-4; TRBD1 agrees at 9 bases. The CDR3 has 17 residues. V shed 6 bases, J shed 8 bases, and the junction held 16 bases outside the gene matches. Germline lookup yields CDR1 SGHTA and CDR2 FQGNSA. The CDR3 protein is CASRNGQGMRHSEKLFF. The CDR3 DNA follows: TGTGCCAGCAGAAACGGACAGGGGATGAGGCATTCGGAAAAACTGTTTTTT.

The V gene is TRBV5-1, the J gene TRBJ1-2; D gene uncertain. CDR3 length: 12 amino acids. Trimming took 0 bases from V and 7 from J, leaving 7 bases between them. CDR1 SGHRS and CDR2 YFSETQ come from the germline V gene. The CDR3 reads CASSLGAPGYTF. CDR3 coding DNA: TGCGCCAGCAGCTTGGGGGCGCCTGGCTACACCTTC.

The chain uses TRBV4-2 and TRBJ1-2, with 7 bases identical to TRBD1. The CDR3 is 15 residues long. Trimming took 5 bases from V and 1 from J; bases not matched to a gene: 7. Per the germline V gene, CDR1 is LGHNA and CDR2 is YNFKEQ. The DNA of the CDR3 is TGTGCCAGCAGCGAGTCCGGGACAGTTAACTATGGCTACACCTTC. Translated: CASSESGTVNYGYTF.